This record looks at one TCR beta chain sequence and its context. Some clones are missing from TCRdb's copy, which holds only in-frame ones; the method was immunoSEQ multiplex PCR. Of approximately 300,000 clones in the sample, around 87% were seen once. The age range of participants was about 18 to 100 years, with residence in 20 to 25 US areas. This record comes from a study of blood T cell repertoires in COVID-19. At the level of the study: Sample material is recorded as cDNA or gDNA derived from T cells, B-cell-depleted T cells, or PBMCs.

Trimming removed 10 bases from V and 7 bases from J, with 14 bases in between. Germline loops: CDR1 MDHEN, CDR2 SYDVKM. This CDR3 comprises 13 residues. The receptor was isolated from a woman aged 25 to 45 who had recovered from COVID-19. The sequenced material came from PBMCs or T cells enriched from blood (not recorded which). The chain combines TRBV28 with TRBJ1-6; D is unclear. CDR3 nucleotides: TGTGCCAACGCCGTTACAGTCAATTCACCCCTCCACTTT. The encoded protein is CANAVTVNSPLHF. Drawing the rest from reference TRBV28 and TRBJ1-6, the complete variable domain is DVKVTQSSRYLVKRTGEKVFLECVQDMDHENMFWYRQDPGLGLRLIYFSYDVKMKEKGDIPEGYSVSREKKERFSLILESASTNQTSMYLCANAVTVNSPLHFGNGTRLTVT.